The T cell receptor beta chain under discussion was sequenced for a study of shared clonotypes between healthy human individuals. Assay: immunoSEQ multiplex PCR; the TCRdb copy retains only in-frame clones and omits some. The table lists approximately 2.5 million clones, roughly 93% of them singletons. The CDR3 is 13 amino acids. Germline CDR1 is LNHDA and CDR2 is SQIVND (reference sequence). V dropped 9 bases and J dropped 4; count of bases not matched to a gene: 8. The receptor comes from a man between 18 and 29 years old in good health. Some clones in this sample may be carry-over from other donors' samples. The V gene is TRBV19, the J gene TRBJ1-1, with 7 positions matching TRBD1. Sequences were obtained from naive CD4+ T cells from PBMCs. Subset of the sample: CD45RA+ positively selected. CDR3 sequence: CASAFTGATEAFF. The CDR3 DNA sequence: TGTGCCAGCGCATTTACAGGGGCCACTGAAGCTTTCTTT.